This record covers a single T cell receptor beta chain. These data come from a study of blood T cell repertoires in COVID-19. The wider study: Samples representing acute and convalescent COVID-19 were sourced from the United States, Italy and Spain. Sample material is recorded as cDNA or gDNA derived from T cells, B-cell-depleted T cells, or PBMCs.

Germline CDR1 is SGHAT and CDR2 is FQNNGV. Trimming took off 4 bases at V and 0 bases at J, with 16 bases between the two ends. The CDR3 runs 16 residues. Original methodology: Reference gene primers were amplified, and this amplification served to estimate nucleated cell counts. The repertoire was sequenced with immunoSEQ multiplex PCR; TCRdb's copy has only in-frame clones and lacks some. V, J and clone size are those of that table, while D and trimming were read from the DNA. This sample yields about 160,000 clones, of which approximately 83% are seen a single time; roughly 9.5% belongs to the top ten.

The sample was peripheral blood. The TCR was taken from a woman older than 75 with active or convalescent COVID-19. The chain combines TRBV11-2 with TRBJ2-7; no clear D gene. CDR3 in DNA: TGTGCCAGCAGCTCAGGTTATAGTACCAGCTCCTACGAGCAGTACTTC. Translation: CASSSGYSTSSYEQYF.